The TCR beta chain described here comes from a study of T-cell memory formation after mild COVID-19. Study-wide context: Largely donor-specific TCR clusters were found. The study's findings and limits: Among CD4+ contracting clones, most were CM and EM, and CD8+ ones EMRA. Proof of SARS-CoV-2 specificity was absent for the second-wave clones that crested on day 37.

5'RACE primed from the constant segment yielded TCR alpha and TCR beta cDNA libraries bearing sample barcodes and UMIs. Via MiXCR, TCRdb re-called the 5' RACE reads, giving one row per CDR3 protein. Of 190,000 or so distinct CDR3 sequences listed, roughly 23% are singletons. There are a few counts of this clonotype. Its specificity is not known. V gave up 5 bases and J gave up 4 bases; unmatched junction bases: 13. The CDR3 sequence is 16 residues long. CDR1 MDHEN and CDR2 SYDVKM come from the germline V gene. This clonotype was sampled from an adult woman who had mild COVID-19 (a few samples of this study predate the infection). Cell type and time point are not known. Sequencing was done on a sample of PBMCs or a T cell subset sorted from them (not recorded which). V is TRBV28 and J is TRBJ1-1, with 7 bases matching TRBD1. CDR3 region: CASSQLDRGGSTEAFF. CDR3 DNA: TGTGCCAGCAGTCAACTAGACCGAGGGGGCTCCACTGAAGCTTTCTTT.